This T cell receptor (beta chain) was observed in a study of blood T cell repertoires in COVID-19. For the study at large: Samples came from the United States, Italy and Spain, spanning acute and convalescent COVID-19. PBMCs, B-cell-depleted T cells, or T cells were the source of the cDNA or gDNA that made up the material.

As handled by the study authors: The assay estimated nucleated cells by amplifying reference gene primers. The method was immunoSEQ multiplex PCR; TCRdb's version includes in-frame clones alone and lacks a portion of them. V, J and clone size reflect that table, while D and trimming were determined from the DNA. The repertoire holds roughly 190,000 clones, with 94% as singletons. The CDR3 runs to 14 residues. CDR1 is LGHNA, CDR2 YNFKEQ, per germline. The junction had 2 bases not matched to a gene; V was cut back by 0 bases and J by 4 bases. During active infection, Seattle patients enrolled and were then monitored through disease.

The origin of this receptor is a man younger than 40 with COVID-19, enrolled during active disease. The V and J genes are TRBV4-2 and TRBJ2-7, with 8 nucleotides matching TRBD2. The sequencing input was peripheral blood. The CDR3 loop is CASSQDGGEYEQYF. CDR3 nucleotide sequence: TGTGCCAGCAGCCAAGACGGGGGGGAATACGAGCAGTACTTC.